This T cell receptor (beta chain) was retrieved from a study of chemoradiotherapy in HPV16-positive cancers. As for the study in general: A couple of HPV16-positive patients' cells yielded candidate HPV-specific clones and common motifs.

The table came from immunoSEQ multiplex PCR; TCRdb's copy has only in-frame clones and leaves some out. Of about 53,000 clones in the sample, under 95% were seen once. V lost 0 bases to trimming and J lost 2 bases, with 17 bases between them. This CDR3 is 16 amino acids long. Germline V lookup: CDR1 GTSNPN, CDR2 SVGIG (reference sequence). General study points: Candidate HPV-specific clones and E7-related TCR motifs grew in tumor during treatment.

Points on this clone: The antigen remains undetermined.

The sequences come from blood, collected from a patient who underwent chemoradiotherapy. The chain is built from TRBV30 and TRBJ2-7; D is perhaps TRBD1 (6 bases). The sequence derives from a human donor with HPV-associated anogenital cancer. The CDR3 region is CAWSVAGTPRAYEQYF. The CDR3 DNA reads as TGTGCCTGGAGTGTAGCCGGGACACCGAGGGCCTACGAGCAGTACTTC.